The 4 T cell receptor beta chains listed next were all sequenced from one sample in a study of blood T cell repertoires in COVID-19. Assay: immunoSEQ multiplex PCR; the TCRdb copy retains only in-frame clones and omits some. Here the sample spans approximately 24,000 clones, about 89% being singletons. Sequenced sample: peripheral blood. These receptors originate from a man aged 70 or older with COVID-19, enrolled during active disease.

The chain uses TRBV27 and TRBJ2-5; 8 nucleotides match TRBD2. The V and J ends lost 8 bases and 0 bases, in that order; junction bases with no gene match: 2. CDR3 length: 13 amino acids. CDR1 and CDR2 from the germline V gene are MNHEY and SMNVEV (reference sequence). The CDR3 sequence: CASRGGYQETQYF. The CDR3 DNA reads TGTGCCAGCCGGGGGGGGTACCAAGAGACCCAGTACTTC.

There are a few counts of this clone. The rearrangement joins TRBV6-6 to TRBJ1-4; TRBD1 matches 7 bases. With 4 bases clipped from V and 1 base from J, the junction kept 0 bases outside the gene matches. Per the germline V gene, CDR1 is MNHNY and CDR2 is SVGAGI (reference sequence). This CDR3 has 14 residues. CDR3 region: CASSSGGTNEKLFF. For the CDR3, the DNA is TGTGCCAGCAGTTCAGGGGGAACTAATGAAAAACTGTTTTTT.

The gene calls are TRBV29-1 and TRBJ2-1; 8 bases align to TRBD2. The length of the CDR3 is 14 residues. In germline, CDR1 is SQVTM, CDR2 ANQGSEA. J was trimmed by 2 bases and V by 6 bases; bases with no gene match: 6. The DNA for the CDR3 is TGCAGCGTCGACGGACTAGCAGCCTACAATGAGCAGTTCTTC. This codes for CSVDGLAAYNEQFF.

This clone has only a few counts. The V gene is TRBV5-6, the J gene TRBJ2-5; 11 bases line up with TRBD1. The CDR3 has 17 amino acids. Germline CDR1 and CDR2: SGHDT and YYEEEE. V shed 3 bases and J 2 bases; nucleotides not matched to a gene: 9. The CDR3 region has the DNA TGTGCCAGCAGCTCAGGACAGGGGGCGAATTGGCAAGAGACCCAGTACTTC. Its protein product is CASSSGQGANWQETQYF.